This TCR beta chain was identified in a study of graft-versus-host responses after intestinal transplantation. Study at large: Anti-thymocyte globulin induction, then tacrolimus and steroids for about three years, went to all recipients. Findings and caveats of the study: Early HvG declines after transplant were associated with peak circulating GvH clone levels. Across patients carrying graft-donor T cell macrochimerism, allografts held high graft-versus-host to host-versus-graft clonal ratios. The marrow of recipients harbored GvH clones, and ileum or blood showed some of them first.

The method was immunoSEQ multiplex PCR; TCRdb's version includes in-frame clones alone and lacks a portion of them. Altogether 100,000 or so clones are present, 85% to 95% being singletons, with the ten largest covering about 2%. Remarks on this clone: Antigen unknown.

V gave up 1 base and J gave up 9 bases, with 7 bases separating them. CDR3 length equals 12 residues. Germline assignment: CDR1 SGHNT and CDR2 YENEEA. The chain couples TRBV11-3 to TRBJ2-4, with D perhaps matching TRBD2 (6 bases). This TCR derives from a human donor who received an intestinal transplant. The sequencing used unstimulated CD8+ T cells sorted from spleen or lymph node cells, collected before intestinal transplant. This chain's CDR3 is CASSLGGGIQYF. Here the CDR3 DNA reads TGTGCCAGCAGCTTAGGGGGAGGCATTCAGTACTTC.